The 25 T cell receptor beta chains reported below all come from one sample, sequenced in a study of response to subunit inactivated influenza vaccine. TCRdb reprocessed the RT-PCR reads via MiXCR and lists one record per CDR3 protein. The top ten clones hold 2.8% of a sample with about 540,000 distinct CDR3 sequences, under 30% of them seen once. These records were also assigned to another study, of T cells expressing NK-cell markers. That paper states: For TCR beta, cDNA was produced by 5'RACE template switching with UMIs.

Sequencing used CD4+ T cells sorted from PBMCs, obtained 11 to 12 days after vaccination. Receptor source: a middle-aged man who received an inactivated influenza vaccine.

This clonotype came up a few times. The chain carries TRBV25-1 and TRBJ2-7, with 7 positions matching TRBD1. The ends lost 2 bases at V and 2 bases at J; junction bases unmatched: 0. This CDR3 is 13 amino acids long. Germline V gives CDR1 MGHDK, CDR2 SYGVNS. The CDR3 protein is CASSEQGAYEQYF. The CDR3 nucleotides are TGTGCCAGCAGTGAACAGGGGGCCTACGAGCAGTACTTC.

This clonotype came up a few times. The chain has TRBV21-1 and TRBJ2-3; whether TRBD2, the table's D call, matches the DNA was not checked. TRBV21-1 is deemed a pseudogene. The CDR3 totals 19 residues. The CDR3 sequence: CASSATRKGPRVRGDTQYF. CDR3 DNA: TGTGCCAGCAGCGCGACAAGGAAGGGACCCCGCGTGAGGGGGGATACGCAGTATTTT.

This rearrangement joins TRBV24-1 to TRBJ2-3; TRBD2 agrees at 7 bases. Per germline, CDR1 KGHDR and CDR2 SFDVKD. The length of the CDR3 is 16 residues. Trimming at V came to 2 bases and at J to 10 bases, leaving 14 bases not matched to a gene. The CDR3 reads CATSDSIAGLGYAQYF. CDR3 DNA: TGTGCCACCAGTGATTCTATAGCGGGCCTGGGGTACGCGCAGTATTTT.

In its sample, this clonotype was seen a few times. The chain carries TRBV7-8 and TRBJ1-1; no reliable D call. V was pared by 6 bases and J by 2 bases, with 16 bases between. There are 15 residues in the CDR3. Per the germline V gene, CDR1 is SGHVS and CDR2 is FQNEAQ. The CDR3 sequence: CASSRQRWGNTEAFF. The CDR3 nucleotides are TGTGCCAGCAGTCGACAACGGTGGGGAAACACTGAAGCTTTCTTT.

The chain employs TRBV25-1 and TRBJ2-6, with D unresolved. The germline V gene encodes CDR1 MGHDK and CDR2 SYGVNS. The germline V and J ends were trimmed by 3 bases and 4 bases, with 13 bases remaining between them. The CDR3 is 16 amino acids. CDR3 bases: TGTGCCAGCAGTGAGGAGTGGGCCCGCGGGGCCAACGTCCTGACTTTC. This codes for CASSEEWARGANVLTF.

This chain connects TRBV5-4 to TRBJ1-5; the match to TRBD1 covers 10 bases. J lost 6 bases, V lost 1 base, and 4 bases had no gene match. Germline CDR1 SGHNT, CDR2 YYREEE (reference sequence). CDR3 length: 15 residues. Here the CDR3 reads CASSLRQGAGQPQHF. The CDR3 coding sequence is TGTGCCAGCAGCTTGAGACAGGGGGCCGGTCAGCCCCAGCATTTT. The variable domain in full, with the rest retrieved from reference TRBV5-4 and TRBJ1-5, is ETGVTQSPTHLIKTRGQQVTLRCSSQSGHNTVSWYQQALGQGPQFIFQYYREEENGRGNFPPRFSGLQFPNYSSELNVNALELDDSALYLCASSLRQGAGQPQHFGDGTRLSIL.

V gene TRBV29-1 combines with J gene TRBJ2-7; D might be TRBD1 (6 bases). Germline V lookup: CDR1 SQVTM, CDR2 ANQGSEA. V was cut by 7 bases and J by 7 bases, with 17 bases left in between. CDR3 length equals 12 residues. CDR3 bases: TGCAGCGGAGTAACAGGGCCGGGAGAGCAGTACTTC. Amino acid sequence: CSGVTGPGEQYF.

In its sample, this clonotype was seen a few times. The chain employs TRBV2 and TRBJ2-3; D unresolved. With 3 bases removed from V and 0 bases from J, the gap between germline ends came to 7 bases. Per the germline V gene, CDR1 is SNHLY and CDR2 is FYNNEI. The CDR3 sequence is 14 residues long. The CDR3 sequence is CASSDGSSTDTQYF. The CDR3 DNA reads as TGTGCCAGCAGTGACGGCAGTAGCACAGATACGCAGTATTTT.

In this sample, this clonotype turned up a few times. The chain carries TRBV4-3 and TRBJ2-1; 9 bases are shared with TRBD2. This CDR3 has 16 amino acids. In germline, CDR1 is LGHNA, CDR2 YSLEER. Trimming at V came to 0 bases and at J to 15 bases, leaving 15 bases not matched to a gene. The chain's CDR3 is CASSQEEIRRGLAPFF. In nucleotides, the CDR3 is TGCGCCAGCAGCCAAGAAGAGATTAGGAGGGGACTAGCTCCGTTCTTC.

This rearrangement joins TRBV29-1 to TRBJ2-2; weak D call: TRBD2 (6 bases). Trimming cost V 4 bases and J 8 bases, with 17 bases left between them. Per the germline V gene, CDR1 is SQVTM and CDR2 is ANQGSEA. The CDR3 sequence is 14 residues long. The CDR3 loop is CSVARDFVGGELFF. CDR3 in DNA: TGCAGCGTTGCCCGGGACTTCGTTGGTGGGGAGCTGTTTTTT.

This sequence joins TRBV7-2 and TRBJ1-2; a weak D match, TRBD1 (5 bases). V was trimmed by 5 bases and J by 3 bases, leaving 10 bases between them. Germline V gene sequence: CDR1 SGHTA, CDR2 FQGNSA. The CDR3 runs to 13 residues. The CDR3 DNA reads TGTGCCAGCAGCGAGGGGAAGCACTATGGCTACACCTTC. It specifies CASSEGKHYGYTF.

The chain carries TRBV29-1 and TRBJ2-3; D is unclear. Germline CDR1 reads SQVTM; CDR2 reads ANQGSEA. The length of the CDR3 is 12 residues. Deletions cut 7 bases from V and 6 bases from J, with 14 bases between. This CDR3 reads CSGRPTGDTQYF. Here the CDR3 DNA reads TGCAGCGGACGACCCACTGGGGATACGCAGTATTTT.

The gene calls are TRBV2 and TRBJ2-5, with TRBD1 matching 10 bases. V shed 6 bases, J shed 4 bases, and the junction held 8 bases outside the gene matches. Germline V CDR1 and CDR2: SNHLY, FYNNEI. This CDR3 comprises 15 residues. The CDR3 region has the DNA TGTGCCAGCAGGAGACAGGGGGCGCTTGCAGAGACCCAGTACTTC. Encoded protein: CASRRQGALAETQYF.

The chain recombines TRBV11-1 with TRBJ2-1; D is possibly TRBD2 (5 bases). Trimming removed 0 bases from V and 0 bases from J, with 15 bases in between. Germline V gene lookup returns CDR1 SGHAT and CDR2 FQDESV (reference sequence). CDR3 length equals 18 residues. The CDR3 loop is CASSLALGGGSSYNEQFF. CDR3 bases: TGTGCCAGCAGCTTAGCCCTAGGTGGAGGCAGCTCCTACAATGAGCAGTTCTTC.

This clonotype has a handful of counts. The CDR3 loop reads CASSPNTGGLFF. Here the CDR3 DNA reads TGTGCCAGCTCACCAAATACGGGAGGGCTGTTTTTT. This chain joins TRBV18 and TRBJ2-2; TRBD2 matches at 7 bases. The CDR3 length is 12 residues. The trim removed 2 bases at V and 13 bases at J, leaving 4 bases unmatched. Germline CDR1 reads KGHSH; CDR2 reads LQKENI.

The chain combines TRBV28 with TRBJ2-5, with 8 bases identical to TRBD2. The CDR3 consists of 14 residues. The trim removed 9 bases at V and 4 bases at J, leaving 10 bases unmatched. In germline, CDR1 is MDHEN, CDR2 SYDVKM. CDR3 coding DNA: TGTGCCAGTTTCCGTCCAGGACTAGCAGAGACCCAGTACTTC. Translated, it gives CASFRPGLAETQYF.

This clonotype was observed many times. The rearrangement joins TRBV20-1 to TRBJ1-5; D is perhaps TRBD1 (5 bases). Germline V gives CDR1 DFQATT, CDR2 SNEGSKA (reference sequence). CDR3 length: 14 amino acids. Trimming stripped 5 bases from V and 7 bases from J, with 18 bases between. The CDR3 loop reads CSAFTPGIRQPQHF. The CDR3 bases are TGCAGTGCTTTTACTCCAGGGATCCGACAGCCCCAGCATTTT.

This clonotype was detected a few times. CDR3 residues: CASSRSALREKLFF. Here the CDR3 DNA reads TGTGCCAGCAGTCGATCGGCCTTGCGTGAAAAACTGTTTTTT. The gene calls are TRBV2 and TRBJ1-4, with D unclear. The ends were cut back, 5 bases at V and 7 bases at J, with 14 bases in the middle. Per the germline V gene, CDR1 is SNHLY and CDR2 is FYNNEI. This CDR3 region has 14 residues.

This clonotype appeared a few times. This chain uses TRBV2 with TRBJ2-1; no firm D call. Germline CDR1 reads SNHLY; CDR2 reads FYNNEI. V lost 2 bases and J lost 4, with 12 bases in between. The CDR3 spans 15 residues. The CDR3 DNA follows: TGTGCCAGCAGTGAACAAGGATCCCCTTACAATGAGCAGTTCTTC. Protein: CASSEQGSPYNEQFF. Supplemented by reference TRBV2 and TRBJ2-1, the full variable domain reads EPEVTQTPSHQVTQMGQEVILRCVPISNHLYFYWYRQILGQKVEFLVSFYNNEISEKSEIFDDQFSVERPDGSNFTLKIRSTKLEDSAMYFCASSEQGSPYNEQFFGPGTRLTVL.

This rearrangement joins TRBV28 to TRBJ2-7; D remains ambiguous. V lost 4 bases to trimming and J lost 4 bases, with 11 bases between them. The CDR3 runs 13 residues. Germline V gene sequence: CDR1 MDHEN, CDR2 SYDVKM. Here the CDR3 reads CASSSGPLYEQYF. CDR3 bases: TGTGCCAGCAGTTCAGGACCTTTATACGAGCAGTACTTC.

The J gene is TRBJ1-6, the V gene TRBV4-3; 9 bases map to TRBD1. V shed 0 bases, J shed 7 bases, and the junction held 7 bases outside the gene matches. CDR3 length: 17 amino acids. Germline values: CDR1 LGHNA, CDR2 YSLEER. CDR3 bases: TGCGCCAGCAGCCAAGACGGGACAGGGATTCGGAATTCACCCCTCCACTTT. This sequence encodes CASSQDGTGIRNSPLHF.

The rearrangement links TRBV28 to TRBJ2-3; D call uncertain. V was pared by 6 bases and J by 5 bases, with 15 bases between. CDR3 size: 14 residues. From germline, CDR1 is MDHEN and CDR2 SYDVKM. The CDR3 sequence: CASSRALPEDTQYF. CDR3 nucleotide sequence: TGTGCCAGCAGCCGTGCCCTACCCGAAGATACGCAGTATTTT.

The chain couples TRBV30 to TRBJ2-5; D tentatively fits TRBD1 or TRBD2 (5 bases each). Germline V CDR1 and CDR2: GTSNPN, SVGIG (reference sequence). V gave up 0 bases and J gave up 4 bases, with 12 bases separating them. CDR3 length: 14 residues. As DNA, the CDR3 is TGTGCCTGGAGTGTACTAGGGGCGCGAGAGACCCAGTACTTC. Amino acid sequence: CAWSVLGARETQYF. Filled out from reference TRBV30 and TRBJ2-5, the complete variable domain reads SQTIHQWPATLVQPVGSPLSLECTVEGTSNPNLYWYRQAAGRGLQLLFYSVGIGQISSEVPQNLSASRPQDRQFILSSKKLLLSDSGFYLCAWSVLGARETQYFGPGTRLLVL.

This clonotype showed up just once. This chain uses TRBV5-1 with TRBJ1-4; D remains ambiguous. The CDR3 covers 14 residues. V lost 2 bases to trimming and J lost 5 bases, with 10 bases between them. From germline, CDR1 is SGHRS and CDR2 YFSETQ. The CDR3 DNA reads as TGCGCCAGCAGCTTATATAACGCCAATGAAAAACTGTTTTTT. Translating it yields CASSLYNANEKLFF.

This clonotype was counted many times. The gene calls are TRBV6-2 or TRBV6-3 and TRBJ2-1, with 16 positions matching TRBD2. Germline-derived CDR1 and CDR2 are MNHEY and SVGEGT. This CDR3 comprises 18 residues. After removal of 2 bases from V and 7 bases from J, the junction contained 8 bases not matched to a gene. CDR3 coding DNA: TGTGCCAGCAGTTACCCAGGGACTAGCGGGGGGGTGAGAAATGAGCAGTTCTTC. Its protein product is CASSYPGTSGGVRNEQFF.